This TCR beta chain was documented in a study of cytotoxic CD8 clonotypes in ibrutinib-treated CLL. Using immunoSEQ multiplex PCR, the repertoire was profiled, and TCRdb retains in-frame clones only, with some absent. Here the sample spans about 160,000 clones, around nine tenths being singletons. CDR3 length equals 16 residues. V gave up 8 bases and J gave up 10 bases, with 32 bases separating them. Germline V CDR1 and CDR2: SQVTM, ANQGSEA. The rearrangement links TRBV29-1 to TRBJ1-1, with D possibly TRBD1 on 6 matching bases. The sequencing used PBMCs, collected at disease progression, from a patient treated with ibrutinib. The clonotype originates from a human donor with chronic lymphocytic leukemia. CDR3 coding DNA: TGCAGCTCAACAAAACTTCTTCGACAGGCCAAAAGGAGAGCTTTCTTT. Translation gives CSSTKLLRQAKRRAFF.